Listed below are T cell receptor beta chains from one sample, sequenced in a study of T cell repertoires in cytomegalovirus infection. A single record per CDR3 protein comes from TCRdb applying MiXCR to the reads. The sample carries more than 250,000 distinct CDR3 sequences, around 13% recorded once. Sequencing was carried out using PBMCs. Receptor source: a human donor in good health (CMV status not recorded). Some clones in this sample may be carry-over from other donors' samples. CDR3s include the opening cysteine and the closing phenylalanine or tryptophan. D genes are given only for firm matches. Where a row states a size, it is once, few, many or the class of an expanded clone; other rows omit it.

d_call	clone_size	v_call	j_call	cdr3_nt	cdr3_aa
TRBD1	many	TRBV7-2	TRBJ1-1	TGTGCCAGCAGCCAAAGGGGGCCCATGAACACTGAAGCTTTCTTT	CASSQRGPMNTEAFF
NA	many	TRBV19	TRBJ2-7	TGTGCCAGTAGCAACGTGGGGGGCTACGAGCAGTACTTC	CASSNVGGYEQYF
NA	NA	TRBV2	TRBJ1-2	TGTGCCAGCCGAGGGCAGTCACACAACTATGGCTACACCTTC	CASRGQSHNYGYTF
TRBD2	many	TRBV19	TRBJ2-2	TGTGCCAGCAGCAGACTAGCGGGATCGGGTACCGGGGAGCTGTTTTTT	CASSRLAGSGTGELFF
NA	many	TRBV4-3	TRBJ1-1	TGCGCCAGCAGCCGAGAAGGAGGGACTGTGAACACTGAAGCTTTCTTT	CASSREGGTVNTEAFF
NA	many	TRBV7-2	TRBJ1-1	TGTGCCAGCAGCTTAGATCCTGCGGGGCAGGGCACTGAAGCTTTCTTT	CASSLDPAGQGTEAFF
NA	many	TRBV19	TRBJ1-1	TGTGCCAGTAGGTCCGGAGGGAGAAACACTGAAGCTTTCTTT	CASRSGGRNTEAFF
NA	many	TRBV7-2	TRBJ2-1	TGTGCCAGCACCCACGGACAGCCCTCTTACAATGAGCAGTTCTTC	CASTHGQPSYNEQFF
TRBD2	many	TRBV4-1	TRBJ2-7	TGCGCCAGCAGCCAAGGCGGACTAGCGGGGTCCTACGAGCAGTACTTC	CASSQGGLAGSYEQYF
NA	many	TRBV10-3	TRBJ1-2	TGTGCCATCAGCCAGGACAGAGGTGGCTACACCTTC	CAISQDRGGYTF
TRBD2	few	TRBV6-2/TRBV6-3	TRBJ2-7	TGTGCCTGCCGACTAGCGGAATATTACGAGCAGTACTTC	CACRLAEYYEQYF
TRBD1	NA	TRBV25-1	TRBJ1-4	TGTGCCAGCAGTGAGTGGACAGGAAGGGGGGAAAAACTGTTTTTT	CASSEWTGRGEKLFF
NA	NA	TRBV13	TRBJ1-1	TGTGCCAGCAGCTTAGGACAGGGAGGAGTTTTCTTT	CASSLGQGGVFF
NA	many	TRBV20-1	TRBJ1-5	TGCAGTGCTAAAGTGGGGGGGGGATCGTTGGGGAATCAGCCCCAGCATTTT	CSAKVGGGSLGNQPQHF
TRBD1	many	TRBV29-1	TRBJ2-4	TGCAGCGCCCTAGGACAGGTTCAGACCCTAGCCAAAAACATTCAGTACTTC	CSALGQVQTLAKNIQYF
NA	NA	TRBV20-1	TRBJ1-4	TGCAGTGCTAGAGATCTGGGGGGGGAGGCGAAAAAACTGTTTTTT	CSARDLGGEAKKLFF
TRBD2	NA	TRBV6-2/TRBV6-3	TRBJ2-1	TGTGCCAGCAGTTACTCGGGACTAGTCTTCTACAATGAGCAGTTCTTC	CASSYSGLVFYNEQFF
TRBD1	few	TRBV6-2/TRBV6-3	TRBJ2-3	TGTGCCAGCAGGCTACAGGGGTATAGCACAGATACGCAGTATTTT	CASRLQGYSTDTQYF
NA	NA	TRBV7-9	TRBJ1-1	TGTGCCAGCAGCTTGGTTTTACCCGGAACAGAAGCTTTCTTT	CASSLVLPGTEAFF
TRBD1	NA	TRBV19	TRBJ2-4	TGTGCCAGTGTTGAGGGGGCACGGAACATTCAGTACTTC	CASVEGARNIQYF
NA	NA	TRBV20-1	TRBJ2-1	TGCAGTGCTAGACACCACCAGGGGGGGAGGTCTTCCTACAATGAGCAGTTCTTC	CSARHHQGGRSSYNEQFF
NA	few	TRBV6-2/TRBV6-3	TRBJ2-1	TGTGCCAGCTGTGACCTTGCTAATGAGCAGTTCTTC	CASCDLANEQFF
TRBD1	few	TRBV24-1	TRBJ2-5	TGTGCCACCAGTGCCGGGACAGGAGGAGAGACCCAGTACTTC	CATSAGTGGETQYF
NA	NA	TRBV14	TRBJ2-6	TGTGCCAGCAGTCAAGGGGGTACCCAATCTGGGGCCAACGTCCTGACTTTC	CASSQGGTQSGANVLTF